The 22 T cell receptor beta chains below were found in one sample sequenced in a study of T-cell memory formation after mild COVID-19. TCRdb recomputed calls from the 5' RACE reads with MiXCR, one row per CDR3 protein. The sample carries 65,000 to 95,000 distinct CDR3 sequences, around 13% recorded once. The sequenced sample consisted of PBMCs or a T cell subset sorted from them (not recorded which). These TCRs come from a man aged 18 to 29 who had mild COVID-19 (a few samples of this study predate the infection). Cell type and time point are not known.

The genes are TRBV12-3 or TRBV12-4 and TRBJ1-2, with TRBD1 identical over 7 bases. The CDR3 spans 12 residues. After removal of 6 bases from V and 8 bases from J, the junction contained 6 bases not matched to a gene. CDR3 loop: CASRTGNEGYTF. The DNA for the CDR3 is TGTGCCAGCAGGACAGGGAACGAGGGCTACACCTTC.

The CDR3 nucleotides read TGTGCCAGCAGTTTCCCGACAGGGGAGCTCTTCACTGAAGCTTTCTTT. Its translation is CASSFPTGELFTEAFF. The chain recombines TRBV6-2 or TRBV6-3 with TRBJ1-1; TRBD1 matches at 8 bases. CDR1 and CDR2 (germline): MNHEY, SVGEGT. This CDR3 contains 16 residues. The junction had 11 bases not matched to a gene; V was cut back by 4 bases and J by 4 bases.

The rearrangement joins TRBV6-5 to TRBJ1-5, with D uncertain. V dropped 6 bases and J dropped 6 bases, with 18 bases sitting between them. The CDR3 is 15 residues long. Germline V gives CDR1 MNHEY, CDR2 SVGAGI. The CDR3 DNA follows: TGTGCCAGCAGCCGTCGAGAGGGTCGGGGTCAGCCCCAGCATTTT. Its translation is CASSRREGRGQPQHF.

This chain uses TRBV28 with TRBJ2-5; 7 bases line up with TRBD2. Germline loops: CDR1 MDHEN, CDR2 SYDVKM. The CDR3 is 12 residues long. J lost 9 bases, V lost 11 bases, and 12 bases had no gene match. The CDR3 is CAATGRAKSQYF. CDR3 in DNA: TGTGCCGCAACGGGGAGGGCTAAGTCCCAGTACTTC. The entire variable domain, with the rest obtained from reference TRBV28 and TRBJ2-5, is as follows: DVKVTQSSRYLVKRTGEKVFLECVQDMDHENMFWYRQDPGLGLRLIYFSYDVKMKEKGDIPEGYSVSREKKERFSLILESASTNQTSMYLCAATGRAKSQYFGPGTRLLVL.

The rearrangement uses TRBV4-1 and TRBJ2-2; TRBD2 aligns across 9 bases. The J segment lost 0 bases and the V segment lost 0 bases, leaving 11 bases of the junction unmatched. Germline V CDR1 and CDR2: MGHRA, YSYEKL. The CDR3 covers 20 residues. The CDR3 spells CASSQERVAGAPANTGELFF. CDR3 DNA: TGCGCCAGCAGCCAAGAACGGGTAGCGGGAGCTCCTGCGAACACCGGGGAGCTGTTTTTT.

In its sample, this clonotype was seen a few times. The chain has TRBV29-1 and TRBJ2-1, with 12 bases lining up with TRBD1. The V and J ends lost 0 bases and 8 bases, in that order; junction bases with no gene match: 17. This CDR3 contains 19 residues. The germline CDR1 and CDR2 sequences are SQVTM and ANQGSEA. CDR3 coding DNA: TGCAGCGTTGAAGATGGGGGGACAGGGGGCTTGTCTCCTGCCGATGAGCAGTTCTTC. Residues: CSVEDGGTGGLSPADEQFF.

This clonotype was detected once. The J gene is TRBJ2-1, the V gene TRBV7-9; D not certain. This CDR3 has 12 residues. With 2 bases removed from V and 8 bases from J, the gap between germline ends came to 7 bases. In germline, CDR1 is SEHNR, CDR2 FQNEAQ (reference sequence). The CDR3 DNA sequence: TGTGCCAGCAGCTTATTAGCAGATGAGCAGTTCTTC. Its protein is CASSLLADEQFF.

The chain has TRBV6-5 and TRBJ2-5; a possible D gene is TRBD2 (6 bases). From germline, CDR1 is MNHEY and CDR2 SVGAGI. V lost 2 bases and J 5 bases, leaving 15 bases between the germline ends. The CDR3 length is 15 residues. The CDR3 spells CASSYGLGGTETQYF. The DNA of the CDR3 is TGTGCCAGCAGTTACGGCTTGGGGGGAACGGAGACCCAGTACTTC.

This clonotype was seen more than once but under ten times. CDR3 residues: CASSTLGADEAFF. The DNA for the CDR3 is TGTGCCAGCAGCACTTTGGGGGCCGATGAAGCTTTCTTT. V and J are TRBV7-2 and TRBJ1-1; D is possibly TRBD1 (6 bases). The CDR3 contains 13 residues. Germline lookup yields CDR1 SGHTA and CDR2 FQGNSA. V gave up 5 bases and J gave up 7 bases, with 14 bases separating them.

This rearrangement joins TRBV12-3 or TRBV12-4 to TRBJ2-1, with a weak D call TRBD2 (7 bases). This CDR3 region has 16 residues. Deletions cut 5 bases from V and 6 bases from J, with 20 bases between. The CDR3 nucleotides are TGTGCCAGCAGTCCCCGGGGGAGGGGACACTCCAATGAGCAGTTCTTC. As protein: CASSPRGRGHSNEQFF.

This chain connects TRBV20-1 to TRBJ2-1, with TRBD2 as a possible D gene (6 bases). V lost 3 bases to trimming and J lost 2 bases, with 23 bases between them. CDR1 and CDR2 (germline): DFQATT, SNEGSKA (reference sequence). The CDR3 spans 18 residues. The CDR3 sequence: CSASPGLGTGSPYNEQFF. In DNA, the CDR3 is TGCAGTGCTAGTCCGGGACTGGGAACCGGAAGCCCCTACAATGAGCAGTTCTTC.

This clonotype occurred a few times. The CDR3 sequence is CASSPKGPHSGANVLTF. As DNA, the CDR3 is TGTGCCAGCAGCCCTAAGGGACCGCACTCTGGGGCCAACGTCCTGACTTTC. This chain joins TRBV11-3 and TRBJ2-6, with D perhaps matching TRBD1 or TRBD2 (5 bases each). Per the germline V gene, CDR1 is SGHNT and CDR2 is YENEEA. The CDR3 sequence is 17 residues long. Trimming shortened V by 5 bases and J by 0 bases, and 14 bases separated the two germline ends.

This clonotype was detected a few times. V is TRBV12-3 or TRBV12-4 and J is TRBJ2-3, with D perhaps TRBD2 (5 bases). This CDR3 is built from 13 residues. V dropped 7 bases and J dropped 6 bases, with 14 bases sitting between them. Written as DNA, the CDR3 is TGTGCCAGCAACCAGAAACGAGGGGATACGCAGTATTTT. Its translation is CASNQKRGDTQYF.

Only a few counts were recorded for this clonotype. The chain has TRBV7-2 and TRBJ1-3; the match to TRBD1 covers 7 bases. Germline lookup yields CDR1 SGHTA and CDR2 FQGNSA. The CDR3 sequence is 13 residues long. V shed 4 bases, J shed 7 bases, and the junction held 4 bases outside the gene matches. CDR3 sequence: CASSSDRANTIYF. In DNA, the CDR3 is TGTGCCAGCAGCTCCGACAGGGCTAACACCATATATTTT.

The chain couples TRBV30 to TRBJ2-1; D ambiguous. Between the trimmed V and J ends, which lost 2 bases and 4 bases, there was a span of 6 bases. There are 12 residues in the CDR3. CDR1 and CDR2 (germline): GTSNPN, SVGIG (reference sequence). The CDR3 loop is CAWSLGYNEQFF. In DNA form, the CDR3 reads TGTGCCTGGAGTCTTGGGTACAATGAGCAGTTCTTC.

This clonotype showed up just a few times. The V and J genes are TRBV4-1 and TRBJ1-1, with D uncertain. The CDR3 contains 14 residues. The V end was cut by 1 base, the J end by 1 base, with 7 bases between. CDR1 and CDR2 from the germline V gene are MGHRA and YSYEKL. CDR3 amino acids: CASSQGRENTEAFF. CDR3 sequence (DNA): TGCGCCAGCAGCCAAGGACGGGAGAACACTGAAGCTTTCTTT.

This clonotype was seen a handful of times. DNA of the CDR3: TGTGCCATCAGTGAGTCCGGACAGGGGGCGAACAATGAGCAGTTCTTC. It translates to CAISESGQGANNEQFF. The genes are TRBV10-3 and TRBJ2-1; TRBD1 matches 11 bases. J was trimmed by 5 bases and V by 0 bases; bases with no gene match: 3. Germline CDR1 reads ENHRY; CDR2 reads SYGVKD. The CDR3 totals 16 residues.

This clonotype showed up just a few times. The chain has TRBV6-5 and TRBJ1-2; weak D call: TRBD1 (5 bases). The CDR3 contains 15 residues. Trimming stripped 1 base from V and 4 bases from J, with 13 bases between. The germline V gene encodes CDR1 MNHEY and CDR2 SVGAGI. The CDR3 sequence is CASSYWQGAPYGYTF. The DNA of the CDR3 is TGTGCCAGCAGTTACTGGCAGGGCGCCCCCTATGGCTACACCTTC.

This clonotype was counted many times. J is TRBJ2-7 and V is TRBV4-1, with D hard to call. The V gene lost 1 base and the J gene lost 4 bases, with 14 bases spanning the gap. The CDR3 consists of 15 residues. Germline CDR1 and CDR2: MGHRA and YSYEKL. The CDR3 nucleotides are TGCGCCAGCAGCCAAGGCCCCGACCCCGTGTACGAGCAGTACTTC. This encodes CASSQGPDPVYEQYF.

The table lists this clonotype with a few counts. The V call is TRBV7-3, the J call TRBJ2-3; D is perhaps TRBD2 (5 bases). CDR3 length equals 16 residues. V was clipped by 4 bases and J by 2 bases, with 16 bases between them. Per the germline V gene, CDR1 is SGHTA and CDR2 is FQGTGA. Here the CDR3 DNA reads TGTGCCAGCAGCTCGCCCCGGACTGGGTACACAGATACGCAGTATTTT. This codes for CASSSPRTGYTDTQYF.

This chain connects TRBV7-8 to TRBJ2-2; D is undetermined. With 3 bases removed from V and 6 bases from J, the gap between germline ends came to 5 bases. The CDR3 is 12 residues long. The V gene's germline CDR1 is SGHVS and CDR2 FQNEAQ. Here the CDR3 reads CASSFYSGELFF. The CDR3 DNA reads TGTGCCAGCAGCTTTTATTCCGGGGAGCTGTTTTTT.

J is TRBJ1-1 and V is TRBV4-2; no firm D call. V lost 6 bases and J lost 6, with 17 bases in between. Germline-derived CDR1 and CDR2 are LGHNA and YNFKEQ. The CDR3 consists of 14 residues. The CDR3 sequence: CASSPVREGAEAFF. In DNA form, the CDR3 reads TGTGCCAGCAGTCCGGTGAGGGAGGGCGCTGAAGCTTTCTTT.